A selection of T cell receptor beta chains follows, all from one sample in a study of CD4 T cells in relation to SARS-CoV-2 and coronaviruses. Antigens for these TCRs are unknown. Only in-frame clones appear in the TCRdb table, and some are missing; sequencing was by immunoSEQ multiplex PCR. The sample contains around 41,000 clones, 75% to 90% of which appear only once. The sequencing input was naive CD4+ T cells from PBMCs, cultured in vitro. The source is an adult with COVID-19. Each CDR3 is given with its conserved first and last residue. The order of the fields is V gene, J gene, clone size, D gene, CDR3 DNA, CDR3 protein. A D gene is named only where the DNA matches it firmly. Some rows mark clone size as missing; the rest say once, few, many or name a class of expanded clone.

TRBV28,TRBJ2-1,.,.,TGTGCCAGCAGAGAAAGTCGGAATGAGCAGTTCTTC,CASRESRNEQFF
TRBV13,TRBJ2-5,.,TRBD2,TGTGCCAGCAGCTTAACTAGCGGAGAGACCCAGTACTTC,CASSLTSGETQYF
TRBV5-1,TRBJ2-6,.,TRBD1,TGCGCCAGCAGCCGGTCGGACAGGCTCGGGGCCAACGTCCTGACTTTC,CASSRSDRLGANVLTF
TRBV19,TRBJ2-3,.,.,TGTGCCAGTATGCAGGGAGAAGATACGCAGTATTTT,CASMQGEDTQYF
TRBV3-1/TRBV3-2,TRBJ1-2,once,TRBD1,TGTGCCAGCAGCCAAACCGGGACAGGGTTGGATGGCTACACCTTC,CASSQTGTGLDGYTF
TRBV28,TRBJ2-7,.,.,TGTGCCAGCAGTGGGAATTCCTACGAGCAGTACTTC,CASSGNSYEQYF
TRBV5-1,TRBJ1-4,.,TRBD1,TGCGCCAGCAGCTGGACCGGGACAGGAAATGAAAAACTGTTTTTT,CASSWTGTGNEKLFF
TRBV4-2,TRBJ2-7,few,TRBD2,TGTGCCAGCAGCCAAGCCCGACTAGCGGGACCGACTCAATACGAGCAGTACTTC,CASSQARLAGPTQYEQYF
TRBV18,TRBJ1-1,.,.,TGTGCCAGCTCACCGACATTCGCGGTTATCGGAACGAACACTGAAGCTTTCTTT,CASSPTFAVIGTNTEAFF
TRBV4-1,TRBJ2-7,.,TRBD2,TGCGCCAGCAGCCAAGTGTCTAGCGGGAGCTCCTACGAGCAGTACTTC,CASSQVSSGSSYEQYF
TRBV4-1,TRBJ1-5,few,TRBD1,TGCGCCAGCAGCCCAACCGGGACAGGGGATCAGCCCCAGCATTTT,CASSPTGTGDQPQHF
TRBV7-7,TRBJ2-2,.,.,TGTGCCAGCAGCGCCAAGGACACCGGGGAGCTGTTTTTT,CASSAKDTGELFF
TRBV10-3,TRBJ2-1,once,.,TGTGCCATCAGTGGTTGGGAGAGACCCTACAATGAGCAGTTCTTC,CAISGWERPYNEQFF
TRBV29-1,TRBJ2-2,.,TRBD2,TGCAGCGTCGGTAGGGCGGGAGCTAGCACCGGGGAGCTGTTTTTT,CSVGRAGASTGELFF
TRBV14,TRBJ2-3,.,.,TGTGCCAGCAGCCGATTAGGACGGACAGATACGCAGTATTTT,CASSRLGRTDTQYF
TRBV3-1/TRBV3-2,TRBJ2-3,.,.,TGTGCCAGCAGCCAGCGGAAGGGGGTAGATACGCAGTATTTT,CASSQRKGVDTQYF
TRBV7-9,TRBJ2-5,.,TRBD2,TGTGCCAGCAGCTCTCTAGCGGGAGTGGGGGAAGAGACCCAGTACTTC,CASSSLAGVGEETQYF
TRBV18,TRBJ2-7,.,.,TGTGCCAGCTCACCGCGGGACAGATCCTACGAGCAGTACTTC,CASSPRDRSYEQYF
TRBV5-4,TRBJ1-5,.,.,TGTGCCAGCAGCTTCGGGGGCGGTCAGCCCCAGCATTTT,CASSFGGGQPQHF
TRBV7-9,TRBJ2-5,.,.,TGTGCCAGCAGCTTAGGGCCCGGTGGGTACCAAGAGACCCAGTACTTC,CASSLGPGGYQETQYF
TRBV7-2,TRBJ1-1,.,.,TGTGCCAGCAGCTTAAGTCGCCGGGGAGAAGCTTTCTTT,CASSLSRRGEAFF
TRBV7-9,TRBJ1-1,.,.,TGTGCCAGCAGCTTAACAGCGTACAACACTGAAGCTTTCTTT,CASSLTAYNTEAFF
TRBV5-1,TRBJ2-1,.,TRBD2,TGCGCCAGCAGGATTCAGCGGGAGGGCAATGAGCAGTTCTTC,CASRIQREGNEQFF
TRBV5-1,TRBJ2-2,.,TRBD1,TGCGCCAGCAGCCCATCGACAGGGGGCGATACCGGGGAGCTGTTTTTT,CASSPSTGGDTGELFF
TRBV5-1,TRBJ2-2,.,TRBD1,TGCGCCAGCAGCTTGGAAGGGGGCGCGGACACCGGGGAGCTGTTTTTT,CASSLEGGADTGELFF
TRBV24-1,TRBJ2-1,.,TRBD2,TGTGCCACCGGGAAAGTGGGGGAGGCGGGAGGAGACAATGAGCAGTTCTTC,CATGKVGEAGGDNEQFF
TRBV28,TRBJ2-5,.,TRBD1,TGTGCCAGCAGCACAGGGGGTCAGACCCAGTACTTC,CASSTGGQTQYF
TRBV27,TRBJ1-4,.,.,TGTGCCAGCAGTTGGGCCAGGGACGGTGAAAAACTGTTTTTT,CASSWARDGEKLFF
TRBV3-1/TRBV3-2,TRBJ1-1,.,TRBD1,TGTGCCAGCAGCCAAGAGCCAGGGGGCATGACTGAAGCTTTCTTT,CASSQEPGGMTEAFF
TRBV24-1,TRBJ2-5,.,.,TGTGCCACCAGCGGCACCCAGGGAAGGGGGGAGACCCAGTACTTC,CATSGTQGRGETQYF
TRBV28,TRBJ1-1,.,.,TGTGCCAGCATTAATGGGGGGGGGAGAAGTTCTGAAGCTTTCTTT,CASINGGGRSSEAFF
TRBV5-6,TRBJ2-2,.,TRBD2,TGTGCCAGCAGCCGATTAACAGCGGGAAGCGGAACCGGGGAGCTGTTTTTT,CASSRLTAGSGTGELFF
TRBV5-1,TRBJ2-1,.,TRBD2,TGCGCCAGCAGCTGGACCACTAGCGGGAGGCTTGAGCAGTTCTTC,CASSWTTSGRLEQFF
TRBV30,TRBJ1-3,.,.,TGTGCCTGGGCCCCTTTGAACACCATATATTTT,CAWAPLNTIYF
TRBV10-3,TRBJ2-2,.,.,TGTGCCATCCGTCCGGGCCATCGGAACACCGGGGAGCTGTTTTTT,CAIRPGHRNTGELFF
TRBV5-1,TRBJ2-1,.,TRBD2,TGCGCCAGCAGCTCGACTAGCGGGACCTCCAATGAGCAGTTCTTC,CASSSTSGTSNEQFF
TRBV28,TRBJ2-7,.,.,TGTGCCAGCAGTTTCCTCCGGACAGTCGTGGACGAGCAGTACTTC,CASSFLRTVVDEQYF
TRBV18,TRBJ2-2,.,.,TGTGCCAGCTCGCGGGGACAGAACACCGGGGAGCTGTTTTTT,CASSRGQNTGELFF
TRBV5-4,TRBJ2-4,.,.,TGTGCCAGCAGCTTGGGGGGTTCGGCCAAAAACATTCAGTACTTC,CASSLGGSAKNIQYF
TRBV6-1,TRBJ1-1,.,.,TGTGCCAGCAGTGCATTGGGCGGGCACCCGGGTACTGAAGCTTTCTTT,CASSALGGHPGTEAFF
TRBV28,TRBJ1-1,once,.,TGTGCCAGCAGTCCGATTGATAACACTGAAGCTTTCTTT,CASSPIDNTEAFF
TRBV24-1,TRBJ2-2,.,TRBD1,TGTGCCACCAGTGATTTGGCAGGGGGCGACACCGGGGAGCTGTTTTTT,CATSDLAGGDTGELFF
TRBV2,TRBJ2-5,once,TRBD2,TGTGCCAGCACCGAAAGCGGGATCCAAATGTACCAAGAGACCCAGTACTTC,CASTESGIQMYQETQYF